The 8 T cell receptor beta chains reported below all come from one sample, sequenced in a study of blood T cell repertoires in COVID-19. The protocol was immunoSEQ multiplex PCR, while the TCRdb copy is restricted to in-frame clones and leaves out a portion. The data contain 250,000 to 300,000 clones, approximately 92% of them singletons. The sequenced material came from peripheral blood. The receptor source for this set is a woman in her forties who had recovered from COVID-19.

This clone has just one count. The chain has TRBV30 and TRBJ1-4; 8 nucleotides agree with TRBD1. V lost 5 bases and J lost 7; bases outside the gene matches: 9. The CDR3 sequence is 14 residues long. Germline V gene data show CDR1 as GTSNPN and CDR2 as SVGIG (reference sequence). The CDR3 DNA sequence: TGTGCCTGGGGTCCGGACAGGGCTCGTGAAAAACTGTTTTTT. Encoded protein: CAWGPDRAREKLFF.

The J gene is TRBJ2-2, the V gene TRBV5-8; possibly TRBD1 for D (5 bases). CDR3 length equals 16 residues. Germline V gene sequence: CDR1 SGHTS, CDR2 YDEGEE. The V end lost 4 bases, the J end lost 4 bases, and 17 bases lay between the germline ends. In DNA form, the CDR3 reads TGTGCCAGCAGCCGTGGGGCAGGAGTGGGCACCGGGGAGCTGTTTTTT. Translated, it gives CASSRGAGVGTGELFF.

The chain employs TRBV6-5 and TRBJ1-6; 8 bases line up with TRBD1. CDR1 MNHEY and CDR2 SVGAGI come from the germline V gene. This CDR3 comprises 15 residues. V trimming: 5 bases; J trimming: 8 bases; junction bases outside the gene matches: 8. CDR3: CASSTSGQGYSPLHF. CDR3 nucleotides: TGTGCCAGCAGTACTTCCGGACAGGGTTATTCACCCCTCCACTTT.

The rearrangement joins TRBV11-1 to TRBJ1-1; TRBD1 aligns across 10 bases. Germline CDR1 and CDR2: SGHAT and FQDESV (reference sequence). The CDR3 has 15 residues. V was pared by 5 bases and J by 5 bases, with 8 bases of the junction left unmatched. In DNA form, the CDR3 reads TGTGCCAGCAGCGTTGGACAGGGGGAAGGAACTGAAGCTTTCTTT. As protein: CASSVGQGEGTEAFF. Supplemented by reference TRBV11-1 and TRBJ1-1, the full variable domain reads EAEVAQSPRYKITEKSQAVAFWCDPISGHATLYWYRQILGQGPELLVQFQDESVVDDSQLPKDRFSAERLKGVDSTLKIQPAELGDSAMYLCASSVGQGEGTEAFFGQGTRLTVV.

V usage is TRBV6-5 and J usage is TRBJ2-3; 13 nucleotides line up with TRBD2. The CDR3 has 15 residues. Trimming cost V 8 bases and J 6 bases; bases outside gene matches: 8. CDR1 and CDR2 from the germline V gene are MNHEY and SVGAGI. The CDR3 is CASETSGGALDTQYF. CDR3 in DNA: TGTGCCAGCGAAACTAGCGGGGGGGCCTTGGATACGCAGTATTTT.

V gene TRBV6-5 combines with J gene TRBJ1-2; 7 positions match TRBD1. V trimming: 5 bases; J trimming: 2 bases; junction bases outside the gene matches: 5. Germline CDR1 and CDR2: MNHEY and SVGAGI. CDR3 length: 14 amino acids. The CDR3 DNA reads TGTGCCAGCAGTAAGCAGACAGGGAACTATGGCTACACCTTC. Translated: CASSKQTGNYGYTF.

The chain links TRBV6-5 to TRBJ1-1, with D possibly matching TRBD1 (6 bases). Trimming left V 6 bases short and J 1 base short, with 15 bases between. This CDR3 contains 15 residues. Per the germline V gene, CDR1 is MNHEY and CDR2 is SVGAGI. The CDR3 is CASRFRLQGNTEAFF. The CDR3 coding sequence is TGTGCCAGCAGATTCCGTTTACAGGGGAACACTGAAGCTTTCTTT.

The chain uses TRBV28 and TRBJ2-7; D ambiguous. CDR3 size: 13 residues. V lost 3 bases to trimming and J lost 1 base, with 7 bases between them. The V gene's germline CDR1 is MDHEN and CDR2 SYDVKM. The CDR3 DNA is TGTGCCAGCAGTTTGGAGTTTTCCTACGAGCAGTACTTC. It yields the protein CASSLEFSYEQYF.